The 9 T cell receptor beta chains listed next were all sequenced from one sample in a study of control samples from healthy donors and cancer patients. Sequenced by immunoSEQ multiplex PCR; TCRdb stores in-frame clones only, minus some. The sample has about 120,000 clones, more than 80% seen once. The sequencing sample was made of PBMCs. These receptors all stem from a woman aged 45-59 years with colorectal cancer.

The chain uses TRBV2 and TRBJ1-2, with TRBD1 as a possible D gene (5 bases). Germline V gene lookup returns CDR1 SNHLY and CDR2 FYNNEI. This CDR3 is 14 amino acids long. Trimming stripped 5 bases from V and 7 bases from J, with 17 bases between. The CDR3 nucleotides are TGTGCCAGCAGTCGTCTGGGGCAGGGCCGTGGCTACACCTTC. Its protein product is CASSRLGQGRGYTF.

The table lists this clone with a few counts. The chain couples TRBV27 to TRBJ2-7; D unclear. Germline V gene data show CDR1 as MNHEY and CDR2 as SMNVEV (reference sequence). Trimming stripped 8 bases from V and 4 bases from J, with 9 bases between. The CDR3 length is 11 residues. CDR3 amino acids: CASRDAYEQYF. The CDR3 DNA follows: TGTGCCAGCCGCGACGCATACGAGCAGTACTTC.

The J gene is TRBJ1-1, the V gene TRBV15, with unresolved D. V was pared by 1 base and J by 0 bases, with 12 bases between. There are 16 residues in the CDR3. CDR1 LNHNV and CDR2 YYDKDF come from the germline V gene (reference sequence). CDR3 loop: CATSRGEQNMNTEAFF. The CDR3 bases are TGTGCCACCAGCAGAGGCGAACAGAATATGAACACTGAAGCTTTCTTT. The whole variable domain, filled in from reference TRBV15 and TRBJ1-1, reads DAMVIQNPRYQVTQFGKPVTLSCSQTLNHNVMYWYQQKSSQAPKLLFHYYDKDFNNEADTPDNFQSRRPNTSFCFLDIRSPGLGDTAMYLCATSRGEQNMNTEAFFGQGTRLTVV.

CDR3 in amino acids: CASSYPRDAGANEQFF. DNA of the CDR3: TGTGCCAGCAGTTACCCCCGGGACGCGGGGGCGAATGAGCAGTTCTTC. The chain combines TRBV6-6 with TRBJ2-1; tentative D call: TRBD2 (7 bases). The CDR3 totals 16 residues. The germline gives CDR1 MNHNY, CDR2 SVGAGI (reference sequence). V lost 2 bases to trimming and J lost 7 bases, with 18 bases between them.

The chain couples TRBV24-1 to TRBJ1-2; possible D gene TRBD1, 5 bases. The CDR3 length is 12 residues. V gave up 6 bases and J gave up 2 bases, with 6 bases separating them. Germline CDR1 KGHDR, CDR2 SFDVKD. The CDR3 bases are TGTGCCACCAGTCCAGGGAACTATGGCTACACCTTC. As protein: CATSPGNYGYTF.

The genes are TRBV25-1 and TRBJ2-4, with D unresolved. The V end lost 4 bases, the J end lost 11 bases, and 9 bases lay between the germline ends. The CDR3 consists of 11 residues. Looked up from germline, CDR1 is MGHDK and CDR2 is SYGVNS. In DNA, the CDR3 is TGTGCCAGCAGTGGGGTGGCGGTTCAGTACTTC. Protein product: CASSGVAVQYF.

The chain couples TRBV29-1 to TRBJ1-2, with 11 bases aligning to TRBD1. CDR1 and CDR2 from the germline V gene are SQVTM and ANQGSEA. Trimming cost V 4 bases and J 8 bases; bases outside gene matches: 12. The CDR3 is 15 amino acids. CDR3 sequence reads: CSVVGGTGGNEGYTF. The DNA for the CDR3 is TGCAGCGTTGTAGGAGGGACAGGGGGGAATGAAGGCTACACCTTC.

The rearrangement joins TRBV5-1 to TRBJ2-1; the D gene is possibly TRBD1 (7 bases). Germline V gene lookup returns CDR1 SGHRS and CDR2 YFSETQ. CDR3 length: 19 residues. Trimming shortened V by 0 bases and J by 5 bases, and 24 bases separated the two germline ends. The CDR3 DNA is TGCGCCAGCAGCTTGGACAGGGGACTTTTATTATCGAGGCACAATGAGCAGTTCTTC. Protein: CASSLDRGLLLSRHNEQFF. Together with reference TRBV5-1 and TRBJ2-1, the CDR3 gives the full variable domain: KAGVTQTPRYLIKTRGQQVTLSCSPISGHRSVSWYQQTPGQGLQFLFEYFSETQRNKGNFPGRFSGRQFSNSRSEMNVSTLELGDSALYLCASSLDRGLLLSRHNEQFFGPGTRLTVL.

In the case of this clone: The identical CDR3 is also encoded by other nucleotide sequences in the sample. The chain recombines TRBV9 with TRBJ2-1, with TRBD2 matching over 9 bases. The CDR3 is 15 amino acids. Germline CDR1 is SGDLS and CDR2 is YYNGEE. Unmatched junction bases numbered 11, after V lost 4 bases and J lost 9 bases. DNA for the CDR3: TGTGCCAGCAGCCCCCAGGGACTAGCCGCGGGTGAGCAGTTCTTC. It codes for CASSPQGLAAGEQFF.